The rows below give T cell receptor beta chains drawn from one sample of a study of OX40 agonist ivuxolimab in advanced cancers. Assay: immunoSEQ multiplex PCR; the TCRdb copy retains only in-frame clones and omits some. The repertoire holds 50,000 or so clones, with 70% to 80% as singletons. The sequences come from CD4+ or CD8+ T cells sorted from blood, collected in a trial of the OX40 agonist ivuxolimab. The receptors come from an adult with an advanced solid tumor such as melanoma, head and neck, liver or kidney cancer. CDR3s include the opening cysteine and the closing phenylalanine or tryptophan. A D gene is named only where the DNA matches it firmly. The size field is filled for only some rows; it gives once, few, many or a size class.

D: .; length: 14; size: .; V: TRBV18; J: TRBJ1-4; CDR3: CASSPIQGNEKLFF; DNA: TGTGCCAGCTCACCGATACAGGGAAATGAAAAACTGTTTTTT
D: TRBD2; length: 13; size: .; V: TRBV29-1; J: TRBJ2-2; CDR3: CSVGLAGIGELFF; DNA: TGCAGCGTTGGACTAGCGGGCATCGGGGAGCTGTTTTTT
D: .; length: 13; size: .; V: TRBV6-5; J: TRBJ1-5; CDR3: CASSAGRVQPQHF; DNA: TGTGCCAGCAGTGCGGGTAGGGTACAGCCCCAGCATTTT
D: .; length: 15; size: few; V: TRBV5-1; J: TRBJ1-2; CDR3: CASSGGVGGNYGYTF; DNA: TGCGCCAGCAGCGGCGGGGTGGGGGGTAACTATGGCTACACCTTC
D: .; length: 16; size: .; V: TRBV25-1; J: TRBJ1-1; CDR3: CASSTRASPGGPEAFF; DNA: TGTGCCAGCAGTACGAGGGCGAGCCCCGGGGGGCCTGAAGCTTTCTTT
D: .; length: 14; size: .; V: TRBV5-6; J: TRBJ1-3; CDR3: CASTLLGPSDTIYF; DNA: TGTGCCAGCACCCTCCTGGGGCCCTCGGACACCATATATTTT
D: .; length: 15; size: .; V: TRBV7-7; J: TRBJ2-5; CDR3: CASRPLGPGRETQYF; DNA: TGTGCCAGCAGACCCCTAGGTCCAGGGCGAGAGACCCAGTACTTC
D: .; length: 15; size: .; V: TRBV5-6; J: TRBJ1-5; CDR3: CASSPGGGSTRPQHF; DNA: TGTGCCAGCAGCCCCGGGGGGGGGTCAACTCGGCCCCAGCATTTT
D: TRBD2; length: 17; size: .; V: TRBV9; J: TRBJ2-1; CDR3: CASSVTTSGRGYNEQFF; DNA: TGTGCCAGCAGCGTAACCACTAGCGGGAGAGGCTACAATGAGCAGTTCTTC
D: .; length: 13; size: .; V: TRBV7-6; J: TRBJ2-1; CDR3: CASSPWGDNEQFF; DNA: TGTGCCAGCAGCCCCTGGGGGGACAATGAGCAGTTCTTC
D: .; length: 14; size: .; V: TRBV10-1; J: TRBJ2-3; CDR3: CASSRDDRTDTQYF; DNA: TGCGCCAGCAGCCGGGACGACCGCACAGATACGCAGTATTTT
D: TRBD2; length: 15; size: few; V: TRBV7-2; J: TRBJ2-1; CDR3: CASSESGGVWNEQFF; DNA: TGTGCCAGCAGCGAAAGCGGGGGGGTTTGGAATGAGCAGTTCTTC
D: TRBD1; length: 17; size: .; V: TRBV27; J: TRBJ2-2; CDR3: CASSLLPPGQGSGELFF; DNA: TGTGCCAGCAGTTTACTGCCCCCGGGACAGGGATCCGGGGAGCTGTTTTTT
D: .; length: 12; size: .; V: TRBV7-8; J: TRBJ1-1; CDR3: CASSFSGTEAFF; DNA: TGTGCCAGCAGCTTTAGCGGTACTGAAGCTTTCTTT
D: TRBD1; length: 15; size: .; V: TRBV2; J: TRBJ2-7; CDR3: CASSVTRQGPYEQYF; DNA: TGTGCCAGCAGTGTCACGAGACAGGGACCCTACGAGCAGTACTTC
D: .; length: 13; size: .; V: TRBV6-5; J: TRBJ1-1; CDR3: CASTGRMNTEAFF; DNA: TGTGCCAGCACCGGACGGATGAACACTGAAGCTTTCTTT
D: TRBD1; length: 13; size: .; V: TRBV19; J: TRBJ1-4; CDR3: CASSWATGEKLFF; DNA: TGTGCCAGTAGTTGGGCGACAGGGGAAAAACTGTTTTTT
D: TRBD1; length: 13; size: .; V: TRBV19; J: TRBJ1-1; CDR3: CASRGQGVTEAFF; DNA: TGTGCCAGTAGGGGACAGGGAGTCACTGAAGCTTTCTTT
D: .; length: 12; size: .; V: TRBV30; J: TRBJ2-1; CDR3: CAWSPSPNEQFF; DNA: TGTGCCTGGAGTCCTTCTCCCAATGAGCAGTTCTTC
D: TRBD1; length: 14; size: .; V: TRBV27; J: TRBJ2-7; CDR3: CASRRQGALYEQYF; DNA: TGTGCCAGCAGAAGACAGGGGGCGCTTTACGAGCAGTACTTC
D: .; length: 12; size: .; V: TRBV19; J: TRBJ1-2; CDR3: CASSMAGYGYTF; DNA: TGTGCCAGTAGTATGGCGGGGTATGGCTACACCTTC
D: .; length: 13; size: .; V: TRBV2; J: TRBJ1-6; CDR3: CASTRESLSPLHF; DNA: TGTGCCAGCACCAGGGAGAGCCTCTCACCCCTCCACTTT
D: .; length: 14; size: .; V: TRBV7-2; J: TRBJ1-2; CDR3: CASSPSAGTYGYTF; DNA: TGTGCCAGCAGCCCCTCCGCAGGGACCTATGGCTACACCTTC
D: .; length: 15; size: .; V: TRBV18; J: TRBJ1-4; CDR3: CASSSSQFTNEKLFF; DNA: TGTGCCAGCTCATCATCTCAGTTTACTAATGAAAAACTGTTTTTT
D: TRBD1; length: 16; size: .; V: TRBV10-3; J: TRBJ2-1; CDR3: CAISERGQKGNNEQFF; DNA: TGTGCCATCAGTGAGCGGGGACAGAAGGGAAACAATGAGCAGTTCTTC
D: TRBD2; length: 16; size: once; V: TRBV27; J: TRBJ2-1; CDR3: CASSRLTSGQNNEQFF; DNA: TGTGCCAGCAGTAGGCTGACTAGCGGGCAGAACAATGAGCAGTTCTTC
D: .; length: 15; size: .; V: TRBV9; J: TRBJ2-1; CDR3: CASSATSLNYNEQFF; DNA: TGTGCCAGCAGCGCGACTAGTCTAAACTACAATGAGCAGTTCTTC
D: .; length: 14; size: .; V: TRBV6-1; J: TRBJ2-7; CDR3: CASSEAGSAYEQYF; DNA: TGTGCCAGCAGTGAGGCAGGGAGTGCCTACGAGCAGTACTTC
D: .; length: 14; size: .; V: TRBV6-5; J: TRBJ1-3; CDR3: CASSYSGTGKAIYF; DNA: TGTGCCAGCAGTTACTCGGGAACAGGGAAGGCCATATATTTT
D: .; length: 14; size: .; V: TRBV5-3; J: TRBJ1-1; CDR3: CARSLRRTLAEAFF; DNA: TGTGCCAGAAGCTTGAGACGGACTCTGGCTGAAGCTTTCTTT
D: .; length: 11; size: .; V: TRBV6-6; J: TRBJ2-7; CDR3: CASSWGYEQYF; DNA: TGTGCCAGCAGTTGGGGCTACGAGCAGTACTTC
D: TRBD1; length: 14; size: .; V: TRBV27; J: TRBJ1-2; CDR3: CASSFDRAKYGYTF; DNA: TGTGCCAGCAGTTTCGACAGGGCGAAGTATGGCTACACCTTC
D: .; length: 10; size: .; V: TRBV20-1; J: TRBJ2-5; CDR3: CSPYQETQYF; DNA: TGCAGTCCATACCAAGAGACCCAGTACTTC
D: .; length: 14; size: few; V: TRBV9; J: TRBJ2-3; CDR3: CASSDASRTDTQYF; DNA: TGTGCCAGCAGCGATGCGAGCCGCACAGATACGCAGTATTTT
D: .; length: 16; size: .; V: TRBV7-2; J: TRBJ1-2; CDR3: CASSATRRPLGYGYTF; DNA: TGTGCCAGCAGCGCAACTCGAAGGCCTCTAGGCTATGGCTACACCTTC
D: TRBD2; length: 15; size: .; V: TRBV6-6; J: TRBJ2-7; CDR3: CASKTRAGGPGEQYF; DNA: TGTGCCAGCAAAACTAGAGCGGGAGGGCCAGGGGAGCAGTACTTC
D: .; length: 12; size: once; V: TRBV7-3; J: TRBJ2-1; CDR3: CASSPPSGEQFF; DNA: TGTGCCAGCAGCCCACCATCCGGAGAGCAGTTCTTC
D: .; length: 16; size: .; V: TRBV30; J: TRBJ1-1; CDR3: CAWSSGTFKGNTEAFF; DNA: TGTGCCTGGAGTTCCGGGACATTTAAGGGGAACACTGAAGCTTTCTTT
D: TRBD2; length: 14; size: .; V: TRBV6-1; J: TRBJ2-4; CDR3: CASTTAGEGDIQYF; DNA: TGTGCCAGCACGACGGCGGGAGAAGGGGACATTCAGTACTTC
D: TRBD2; length: 16; size: .; V: TRBV19; J: TRBJ2-5; CDR3: CASSIGTSGGQETQYF; DNA: TGTGCCAGTAGTATAGGAACTAGCGGGGGCCAAGAGACCCAGTACTTC
D: TRBD2; length: 17; size: .; V: TRBV19; J: TRBJ2-7; CDR3: CASSIPGLAGGPKEQYF; DNA: TGTGCCAGTAGTATCCCGGGACTAGCGGGAGGGCCAAAAGAGCAGTACTTC
D: TRBD1; length: 15; size: .; V: TRBV28; J: TRBJ2-7; CDR3: CASSLATGPMSEQYF; DNA: TGTGCCAGCAGTTTAGCGACAGGGCCCATGTCCGAGCAGTACTTC
D: TRBD2; length: 18; size: .; V: TRBV27; J: TRBJ2-1; CDR3: CASSQRLAGVGQTNEQFF; DNA: TGTGCCAGCAGTCAGAGACTAGCGGGAGTAGGACAAACGAATGAGCAGTTCTTC
D: .; length: 17; size: .; V: TRBV7-2; J: TRBJ2-7; CDR3: CASSLRTGQERAYEQYF; DNA: TGTGCCAGTAGCTTAAGGACCGGGCAGGAGAGGGCCTACGAGCAGTACTTC
D: TRBD2; length: 15; size: .; V: TRBV7-2; J: TRBJ2-1; CDR3: CASSFSAAGGREQFF; DNA: TGTGCCAGCAGCTTCTCGGCAGCGGGGGGGCGCGAGCAGTTCTTC
D: .; length: 16; size: .; V: TRBV2; J: TRBJ1-2; CDR3: CASAGNQGRLNYGYTF; DNA: TGTGCCAGCGCCGGAAATCAGGGCAGGTTAAACTATGGCTACACCTTC
D: .; length: 13; size: .; V: TRBV10-1; J: TRBJ1-2; CDR3: CASSDNSNYGYTF; DNA: TGCGCCAGCAGTGATAACTCTAACTATGGCTACACCTTC
D: TRBD1; length: 14; size: few; V: TRBV29-1; J: TRBJ1-6; CDR3: CSVEVAGGGSPLHF; DNA: TGCAGCGTTGAAGTGGCAGGGGGCGGGTCACCCCTCCACTTT
D: TRBD1; length: 16; size: once; V: TRBV19; J: TRBJ1-2; CDR3: CASSPGTGDYLYGYTF; DNA: TGTGCCAGTAGTCCAGGGACAGGGGATTATCTCTATGGCTACACCTTC
D: TRBD1; length: 15; size: .; V: TRBV2; J: TRBJ2-5; CDR3: CASSEGQGVQETQYF; DNA: TGTGCCAGCAGTGAAGGACAGGGGGTTCAAGAGACCCAGTACTTC
D: TRBD1; length: 16; size: .; V: TRBV19; J: TRBJ1-1; CDR3: CASSMGQGQRNTEAFF; DNA: TGTGCCAGTAGTATGGGACAGGGCCAGAGGAACACTGAAGCTTTCTTT
D: .; length: 16; size: .; V: TRBV4-3; J: TRBJ1-2; CDR3: CASSQDWTVEGYGYTF; DNA: TGCGCCAGCAGCCAAGATTGGACGGTCGAGGGGTATGGCTACACCTTC
D: TRBD2; length: 15; size: .; V: TRBV7-9; J: TRBJ2-5; CDR3: CASNLGTSGQETQYF; DNA: TGTGCCAGCAACCTTGGGACTAGCGGACAAGAGACCCAGTACTTC
D: .; length: 13; size: .; V: TRBV6-5; J: TRBJ1-2; CDR3: CASSELTHYGYTF; DNA: TGTGCCAGCAGTGAACTCACCCATTATGGCTACACCTTC
D: .; length: 15; size: .; V: TRBV10-3; J: TRBJ2-5; CDR3: CAISGPEQPQETQYF; DNA: TGTGCCATCAGTGGGCCTGAGCAACCCCAAGAGACCCAGTACTTC
D: TRBD1; length: 15; size: .; V: TRBV19; J: TRBJ1-2; CDR3: CASSAPGQRTYGYTF; DNA: TGTGCCAGTAGTGCACCGGGACAGCGAACCTATGGCTACACCTTC
D: .; length: 13; size: .; V: TRBV19; J: TRBJ1-2; CDR3: CASMSGKIGGYTF; DNA: TGTGCCAGTATGTCAGGGAAAATTGGTGGCTACACCTTC